This T cell receptor (beta chain) was sequenced in a study of regulatory T cells in long-lasting Graves disease. Study findings and constraints: A limited number of samples was an acknowledged limitation. Among the persistent patients, 2,500 to 3,000 public clonotypes were shared, more than the approximately 970 shared among new patients. Patients with persistent disease showed a bias toward TRBV28, TRBJ1-2 and TRBJ2-5.

As for time point: newly diagnosed GD, antithyroid drugs for less than 3 months. PBMCs were the source of the RNA used for TCR sequencing. American Thyroid Association guidelines served as the basis for diagnosing Graves' disease. CDR1 and CDR2 (germline): LNHDA, SQIVND (reference sequence). V lost 2 bases, J lost 1 base, and 12 bases lay in between. The CDR3 extends over 15 amino acids. This clonotype turned up a few times. Its specificity is not known. CDR3-region Arm-PCR and iRepertoire HTBI primers produced the TCR beta libraries. Via MiXCR, TCRdb re-called the multiplex PCR reads, giving one row per CDR3 protein. Of about 220,000 distinct CDR3 sequences in the sample, around 17% are singletons; the top ten hold less than 25%.

The chain joins TRBV19 to TRBJ2-7, with D possibly TRBD1 on 7 matching bases. This receptor was identified in a female donor with Graves disease. This material consisted of peripheral blood mononuclear cells (PBMCs), taken at new diagnosis, from a patient treated with antithyroid drugs. The DNA of the CDR3 is TGTGCCAGTAGTATACCGGCAGGGGGGTCCTACGAGCAGTACTTC. Its protein is CASSIPAGGSYEQYF.